This T cell receptor beta chain was observed in a study of regulatory T cells in long-lasting Graves disease (dated by TCRdb to 2020 to 2022). Some background on the complete study: Newly diagnosed Graves' disease patients had taken antithyroid drugs for less than 3 months. Persistent Graves' disease patients were compared with newly diagnosed Graves' disease patients by peripheral blood TCR sequencing and RNA sequencing. The study took place in China and was registered as a clinical trial. A total of about 33 samples underwent TCR sequencing, from some 13 patients with persistent Graves' disease and some 20 patients with newly diagnosed Graves' disease.

Summary of the overall study and its limitations: Persistent Graves' disease patients showed lower TCR Shannon entropy and fewer highly expanded clones than newly diagnosed patients, suggesting clonal expansion. The authors noted that the small sample size was a limitation that may lower accuracy. Sequencing and analysis were restricted to the TCR beta chain. The study examined only peripheral blood because the primary lesion, thyroid tissue, could not be accessed. Persistent patients shared more public clonotypes among themselves (under 3,000) than newly diagnosed patients did (approximately 900). TRBV28, TRBJ1-2 and TRBJ2-5 were preferentially used in persistent disease, while TRBV20-1 and TRBJ2-1 were favored in newly diagnosed disease.

Receptors were amplified or captured by multiplex PCR. The sequencer was an Illumina HiSeq 4000. To build TCR beta libraries, CDR3 regions were amplified by Arm-PCR using iRepertoire HTBI primers. Before sequencing, the PCR products went through gel purification. The authors' analysis ran thus. Gene usage analysis of CDR3 amino acid clonotypes relied on the approximately 62 TRBV and around 13 TRBJ segments identified across samples. Filtered high-quality paired reads were merged into contigs using COPE and FqMerger. Contigs were aligned with BLAST to IMGT TRBV, TRBD and TRBJ reference genes, and CDR3 was defined per IMGT. Any clonotype with a frequency above 0.1% was classified as a highly expanded clone. Shannon entropy served as the measure of repertoire diversity, while the Gini coefficient captured V-J evenness. A clonotype found in more than one individual was treated as public. In-frame beta chains were kept once TCRdb had trimmed the public reads at Q25 with fastp and called clones with MiXCR. Rows are combined by CDR3 protein, so each entry shows the most common genes and DNA. The V and J calls shown here were made by TCRdb, not taken from the authors' results. This sample has over 500,000 distinct CDR3 sequences in its table, and roughly 15% of those were observed once. Of the sample, more than 15% falls within the top ten clones.

Interpreted using the paper, the time point label stands for: newly diagnosed GD, antithyroid drugs for less than 3 months. RNA was extracted from PBMCs in TRIzol for both TCR sequencing and RNA sequencing. The diagnosis of Graves' disease followed American Thyroid Association guidelines. The patients came from an endocrinology department in Xi'an, China. Each patient gave 7.5 to 10 milliliters of peripheral blood, collected in an EDTA anticoagulant tube. PBMCs were isolated by Ficoll Paque Plus density gradient separation without further T cell sorting. An Agilent 2100 Bioanalyzer and agarose gel were used to check RNA quality, and a NanoDrop 2000 was used to measure RNA concentration. As concerns this clonotype: The specificity of this receptor is unknown. No base quality information exists; no much larger clone differs at one position.

In the germline V gene, CDR1 corresponds to SGDLS and CDR2 to YYNGEE. Trimming takes 0 bases from V and 1 base from J, and the germline ends sit 7 bases apart. The CDR3 has 14 amino acids, counting the end cysteine and phenylalanine. The DNA shown is the 42-base CDR3, in frame from base 1. This same sample was also taken into another study, of T cells in Graves' hyperthyroidism and ophthalmopathy. The second source states: Graves' hyperthyroidism was defined as stable when no progression to ophthalmopathy occurred over 18 months of follow-up. Hyperthyroidism patients were newly diagnosed, had a disease duration of under 2 months, and were aged 18 to 65 years. Exclusion was applied to patients with uncontrolled infections, other autoimmune diseases, pregnancy or lactation. Diagnoses relied on clinical symptoms, serum thyroxine and TRAb, thyroid ultrasound and orbital computed tomography. A first-round RT-PCR of the TCR CDR3 used the HTBI primer set with the Qiagen OneStep RT-PCR kit. Most expanded thyroid clonotypes (frequency above 0.001) were also found in blood, which suggests that blood repertoires may mirror thyroid immune responses. A 13 V-J signature model separated ophthalmopathy from stable hyperthyroidism, with nearly 90% sensitivity and 81.08% specificity in cross-validation and 80%/75% in testing. During validation, the model predicted progression to ophthalmopathy a median of roughly six months ahead of onset, with approximately 70% sensitivity and 72.22% specificity. A discovery cohort of 95 to 100 patients, about 43 with Graves' ophthalmopathy and over 55 with stable Graves' hyperthyroidism, was used to find distinguishing TCR V-J signatures. An independent validation cohort of under 20 hyperthyroidism patients and approximately 15 patients who later progressed to ophthalmopathy tested prospective prediction of ophthalmopathy. The 95 to 100 discovery patients were randomly divided into training and test sets at a 7:3 ratio. In addition, the study compared T-cell repertoires in thyroid tissue and in blood from about 6 Graves' hyperthyroidism patients. After sampling, hyperthyroidism patients received methimazole starting at 30 mg daily, and ophthalmopathy patients received high-dose intravenous methylprednisolone. Libraries were constructed in a second round of multiplex PCR, after which size selection and purification were performed. Libraries were sequenced paired-end with 100 bp reads on an Illumina HiSeq2000. SOAPnuke was used to process the raw data, throwing out any read that contained adapters or uncalled bases, had a mean Phred below 15, or lacked an exact constant-primer or identifier match. COPE v1.2.5 was used to merge the high-quality paired reads, and each unique nucleotide sequence was defined as a clonotype. Clonotypes were aligned to IMGT TRBV, TRBD and TRBJ reference segments using MiTCR v1.1. Only V-J combinations with frequency above 0.0001, covering 99% to 99.2% of repertoires, were analysed. The TCS score was defined as the ratio of F50 (clonal expansion) to E x V (chaos), calculated using BLOSUM62-based TCRdist between CDR3 peptides within each V-J. Welch's t-statistics and random forest reduced fewer than 550 V-J features to under 15, which were used in a naive Bayes classifier (R e1071). Sample size was not statistically predetermined, and investigators were not blinded to group allocation. The paper describes TCR Vbeta CDR3 sequencing of around 140 peripheral blood samples, made up of some 40 ophthalmopathy patients, 70 to 75 hyperthyroidism patients and 17 progressor patients.

The V and J segments used are TRBV9 and TRBJ2-5; the D segment cannot be called with confidence. The sequence came from a woman in her thirties with Graves disease. Donor details come from another sample of the same person, matched by shared clones. The source material was peripheral blood mononuclear cells (PBMCs), sampled at new diagnosis, from a patient treated with antithyroid drugs. The DNA reads TGTGCCAGCAGCGTAGAAACACCCCAAGAGACCCAGTACTTC. Its product reads: CASSVETPQETQYF.